A single sample is the source of the 18 T cell receptor beta chains below, sequenced in a study of T cell repertoires in cytomegalovirus infection. MiXCR was run by TCRdb on the reads, yielding one entry per CDR3 protein. The sample carries around 900,000 distinct CDR3 sequences, approximately 33% recorded once. No antigen has been assigned to these receptors. Material: cultured CD8+ T cells from PBMCs, obtained from culture after CMV antigen stimulation. The receptors stem from a human donor in good health (CMV status not recorded). Some clones in this sample may be carry-over from other donors' samples.

This chain uses TRBV6-2 or TRBV6-3 with TRBJ2-7; 9 nucleotides agree with TRBD2. Germline trimming cut 6 bases from V and 0 bases from J; bases unmatched to any gene: 9. The CDR3 consists of 16 residues. Germline V gene lookup returns CDR1 MNHEY and CDR2 SVGEGT. The CDR3 is CASSNPIAGASYEQYV. CDR3 coding DNA: TGTGCCAGCAGCAATCCAATAGCGGGGGCCTCCTACGAGCAGTACGTC.

The CDR3 sequence: CASSLPTDRAPYEQYV. Here the CDR3 DNA reads TGTGCCAGCAGTCTACCCACGGACAGGGCTCCCTACGAGCAGTACGTC. This chain uses TRBV27 with TRBJ2-7; 8 bases fit TRBD1. Germline V gives CDR1 MNHEY, CDR2 SMNVEV (reference sequence). This CDR3 region has 16 residues. V trimming: 5 bases; J trimming: 2 bases; junction bases outside the gene matches: 11.

In regard to this clonotype: With a much larger clone just one base away, this may be a read error. A read error is likely, as this CDR3 ends without the conserved phenylalanine or tryptophan. This chain connects TRBV4-1 to TRBJ2-1; 7 bases align to TRBD2. Germline values: CDR1 MGHRA, CDR2 YSYEKL. V was pared by 0 bases and J by 3 bases, with 5 bases of the junction left unmatched. The CDR3 sequence is 16 residues long. CDR3 sequence reads: CASSQDGLVSYNEQFS. The CDR3 DNA reads TGCGCCAGCAGCCAAGATGGACTAGTTAGCTACAATGAGCAGTTCTCC.

The chain has TRBV24-1 and TRBJ2-1, with 11 bases lining up with TRBD2. Germline V gene sequence: CDR1 KGHDR, CDR2 SFDVKD. The CDR3 has 17 residues. J lost 5 bases, V lost 0 bases, and 5 bases had no gene match. CDR3 coding DNA: TGTGCCACCAGTGATTTGGAACTAGCGGGGGACCACAATGAGCAGTTCTTC. Its protein product is CATSDLELAGDHNEQFF.

The chain is built from TRBV28 and TRBJ2-3; TRBD2 aligns across 9 bases. The CDR3 covers 16 residues. V gave up 2 bases and J gave up 0 bases; unmatched junction bases: 3. Germline CDR1 reads MDHEN; CDR2 reads SYDVKM. The CDR3 coding sequence is TGTGCCAGCAGTTTACTGACTAGCGGAAGCACAGATACGCAGTATTTT. It specifies CASSLLTSGSTDTQYF.

This clonotype occurred a few times. The V and J genes are TRBV10-3 and TRBJ2-5, with 9 bases identical to TRBD1. The CDR3 totals 13 residues. Germline CDR1 ENHRY, CDR2 SYGVKD. V dropped 6 bases and J dropped 3; count of bases not matched to a gene: 2. CDR3 loop: CAISRTGEETQYF. In DNA, the CDR3 is TGTGCCATCAGCAGGACAGGGGAAGAGACCCAGTACTTC.

V and J are TRBV2 and TRBJ1-2, with 8 positions matching TRBD1. The CDR3 spans 10 residues. V shed 9 bases, J shed 6 bases, and the junction held 0 bases outside the gene matches. Germline values: CDR1 SNHLY, CDR2 FYNNEI. The CDR3, as DNA: TGTGCCAGGACAGGGGATGGCTACACCTTC. Translated: CARTGDGYTF.

V is TRBV14 and J is TRBJ1-1, with a possible D match to TRBD1 (5 bases). Looked up from germline, CDR1 is SGHDN and CDR2 is FVKESK. The CDR3 has 15 amino acids. V was trimmed by 4 bases and J by 5 bases, leaving 17 bases between them. CDR3 in amino acids: CASSPLRGVGTEAFF. CDR3 DNA: TGTGCCAGCAGCCCCCTCCGGGGGGTGGGGACTGAAGCTTTCTTT.

This clonotype was detected a few times. V gene TRBV29-1 combines with J gene TRBJ1-1, with a tentative D call TRBD1 (5 bases). The CDR3 length is 14 residues. Trimming took 7 bases from V and 0 from J, leaving 15 bases between them. In germline, CDR1 is SQVTM, CDR2 ANQGSEA. CDR3 amino acids: CSGGRSGLNTEAFF. CDR3 DNA sequence: TGCAGCGGGGGACGATCAGGATTGAACACTGAAGCTTTCTTT.

This clonotype was counted only a few times. The gene calls are TRBV10-2 and TRBJ2-7; 8 bases map to TRBD2. Looked up from germline, CDR1 is WSHSY and CDR2 is SAAADI. V shed 0 bases, J shed 5 bases, and the junction held 6 bases outside the gene matches. The CDR3 is 15 amino acids. CDR3: CASSESTGGGDEQYF. The CDR3 nucleotides are TGCGCCAGCAGTGAGTCGACGGGAGGGGGTGACGAGCAGTACTTC.

This clonotype was found many times. The chain combines TRBV7-9 with TRBJ2-7, with D hard to call. The CDR3 length is 12 residues. The germline V gene encodes CDR1 SEHNR and CDR2 FQNEAQ (reference sequence). Trimming removed 6 bases at V and 3 bases at J, with 9 bases between. This CDR3 is CASSSYSYEQYF. CDR3 sequence (DNA): TGTGCCAGCAGTTCATACAGCTACGAGCAGTACTTC.

In its sample, this clonotype was seen a few times. V gene TRBV7-9 combines with J gene TRBJ1-1; unclear D gene. Trimming took off 1 base at V and 6 bases at J, with 9 bases between the two ends. The length of the CDR3 is 13 residues. CDR1 SEHNR and CDR2 FQNEAQ come from the germline V gene (reference sequence). CDR3 in DNA: TGTGCCAGCAGCTTAGTTGGATACGCTGAAGCTTTCTTT. It encodes CASSLVGYAEAFF.

This clonotype was seen repeatedly, ten times or more. This chain connects TRBV7-8 to TRBJ2-7; D possibly corresponds to TRBD2 (5 bases). Trimming left V 4 bases short and J 2 bases short, with 15 bases between. The germline gives CDR1 SGHVS, CDR2 FQNEAQ. CDR3 length equals 15 residues. The CDR3 DNA reads as TGTGCCAGCAGCTCTCCGGGATTCGCCGCCTACGAGCAGTACTTC. Residues: CASSSPGFAAYEQYF. The full variable domain, completed using reference TRBV7-8 and TRBJ2-7, is GAGVSQSPRYKVAKRGQDVALRCDPISGHVSLFWYQQALGQGPEFLTYFQNEAQLDKSGLPSDRFFAERPEGSVSTLKIQRTQQEDSAVYLCASSSPGFAAYEQYFGPGTRLTVT.

This chain uses TRBV6-5 with TRBJ2-1; D might be TRBD1 or TRBD2, each matching 5 bases. Germline V gene data show CDR1 as MNHEY and CDR2 as SVGAGI. The CDR3 has 16 amino acids. The ends were cut back, 4 bases at V and 8 bases at J, with 21 bases in the middle. CDR3 residues: CASSSSEVVGVYEQFF. DNA of the CDR3: TGTGCCAGCAGTTCCTCTGAGGTAGTGGGGGTCTATGAGCAGTTCTTC.

This clonotype was observed a handful of times. The chain carries TRBV6-5 and TRBJ1-2; 7 bases align to TRBD1. CDR3 length: 14 residues. V dropped 0 bases and J dropped 6; count of bases not matched to a gene: 4. CDR1 and CDR2 from the germline V gene are MNHEY and SVGAGI. Written as DNA, the CDR3 is TGTGCCAGCAGTTACTCGACAGGGAAGGATGGCTACACCTTC. Protein sequence: CASSYSTGKDGYTF.

The CDR3 sequence: CASSPRAVLLNEQFF. CDR3 nucleotide sequence: TGTGCCAGCAGCCCTCGAGCGGTCCTCTTGAATGAGCAGTTCTTC. This chain links TRBV7-6 with TRBJ2-1; D is possibly TRBD2 (5 bases). V lost 5 bases, J lost 7 bases, and 18 bases lay in between. Germline CDR1 reads SGHVS; CDR2 reads FNYEAQ. The CDR3 contains 15 residues.

The V call is TRBV6-6, the J call TRBJ2-7, with unresolved D. This CDR3 comprises 16 residues. CDR1 and CDR2 (germline): MNHNY, SVGAGI (reference sequence). V shed 6 bases and J shed 2 bases, with 20 bases lying between them. The CDR3: CASSQTHVGFPYEQYV. CDR3 DNA: TGTGCCAGCAGCCAAACCCACGTCGGGTTCCCCTACGAGCAGTACGTC.

This clonotype was counted between two and nine times. The chain carries TRBV24-1 and TRBJ1-5; no definite D call. The germline V gene encodes CDR1 KGHDR and CDR2 SFDVKD. V was pared by 4 bases and J by 7 bases, with 13 bases between. The CDR3 length is 14 residues. This CDR3 is CATSEGGSTQPQHF. In DNA form, the CDR3 reads TGTGCCACCAGTGAAGGCGGGTCCACACAGCCCCAGCATTTT.